One and the same sample provided the 30 T cell receptor beta chains below, sequenced in a study of T-cell memory formation after mild COVID-19. TCRdb fed the 5' RACE reads into MiXCR, producing one record per CDR3 protein. The data show roughly 180,000 distinct CDR3 sequences, 11% seen once. Sequenced: PBMCs or a T cell subset sorted from them (not recorded which). These receptors were obtained from a young man who had mild COVID-19 (a few samples of this study predate the infection). Cell type and time point are not known.

The chain is built from TRBV12-3 or TRBV12-4 and TRBJ2-7; 7 bases are a match to TRBD2. The V and J ends lost 3 bases and 3 bases, in that order; junction bases with no gene match: 2. CDR3 size: 13 residues. The CDR3 region is CASSFGEGYEQYF. The CDR3 nucleotides read TGTGCCAGCAGTTTCGGGGAGGGCTACGAGCAGTACTTC.

This clonotype was seen more than once but under ten times. The CDR3: CSVRTGLAAHEQYF. Written as DNA, the CDR3 is TGCAGCGTTCGAACGGGACTAGCGGCCCACGAGCAGTACTTC. This sequence joins TRBV29-1 and TRBJ2-7, with 11 bases matching TRBD2. Germline CDR1 reads SQVTM; CDR2 reads ANQGSEA. CDR3 length equals 14 residues. V was pared by 5 bases and J by 5 bases, with 8 bases of the junction left unmatched.

The sample holds a few counts of this clonotype. The chain employs TRBV7-3 and TRBJ2-6; 7 positions match TRBD1. V was clipped by 7 bases and J by 2 bases; unmatched bases: 5. Germline assignment: CDR1 SGHTA and CDR2 FQGTGA. CDR3 length equals 15 residues. The CDR3 loop is CASTPQGAGANVLTF. The CDR3 nucleotides read TGTGCCAGCACTCCGCAGGGGGCTGGGGCCAACGTCCTGACTTTC.

This chain joins TRBV24-1 and TRBJ2-1, with 10 bases lining up with TRBD1. V lost 3 bases, J lost 5 bases, and 3 bases stayed unmatched. CDR3 length: 15 residues. The V gene's germline CDR1 is KGHDR and CDR2 SFDVKD. The CDR3 region has the DNA TGTGCCACCAGTGATCCTGGGACAGGGGACAATGAGCAGTTCTTC. This gives the protein CATSDPGTGDNEQFF.

This clonotype came up a few times. The chain carries TRBV2 and TRBJ1-5, with 8 bases aligning to TRBD1. With 8 bases clipped from V and 9 bases from J, the junction kept 12 bases outside the gene matches. The CDR3 is 14 amino acids. Germline V gene sequence: CDR1 SNHLY, CDR2 FYNNEI. The CDR3 spells CASQGDRGQRPQHF. CDR3 nucleotide sequence: TGTGCCAGCCAGGGCGACAGGGGACAACGGCCCCAGCATTTT. The full variable domain, rest sourced from reference TRBV2 and TRBJ1-5, is EPEVTQTPSHQVTQMGQEVILRCVPISNHLYFYWYRQILGQKVEFLVSFYNNEISEKSEIFDDQFSVERPDGSNFTLKIRSTKLEDSAMYFCASQGDRGQRPQHFGDGTRLSIL.

This clonotype was seen more than once but under ten times. This chain links TRBV4-2 with TRBJ2-3; tentatively, D is TRBD2 (6 bases). The V end was cut by 8 bases, the J end by 4 bases, with 22 bases between. The V gene's germline CDR1 is LGHNA and CDR2 YNFKEQ. The CDR3 covers 16 residues. Written as DNA, the CDR3 is TGTGCCAGCCGCTTGGGGGGTCCTCAGGGCGCAGATACGCAGTATTTT. It yields the protein CASRLGGPQGADTQYF.

The genes are TRBV14 and TRBJ2-1, with 9 bases identical to TRBD2. Losses at the gene ends were 3 bases for V and 4 bases for J; bases not matched to a gene: 7. CDR3 length equals 16 residues. CDR1 is SGHDN, CDR2 FVKESK, per germline. The CDR3 DNA reads TGTGCCAGCAGCCACAGACGCGGGGGGGGATACAATGAGCAGTTCTTC. Its protein is CASSHRRGGGYNEQFF.

The gene calls are TRBV6-2 or TRBV6-3 and TRBJ2-2; perhaps TRBD1 as D (5 bases). V was pared by 0 bases and J by 4 bases, with 12 bases between. From germline, CDR1 is MNHEY and CDR2 SVGEGT. CDR3 length equals 16 residues. CDR3 residues: CASSYSERGSTGELFF. As DNA, the CDR3 is TGTGCCAGCAGTTACTCGGAAAGGGGAAGCACCGGGGAGCTGTTTTTT.

CDR3 nucleotide sequence: TGTGCCAGCAGTTTTTGGGGGGGCCAAGAGACCCAGTACTTC. This gives the protein CASSFWGGQETQYF. This chain links TRBV12-3 or TRBV12-4 with TRBJ2-5, with 7 bases matching TRBD2. The CDR3 contains 14 residues. Trimming at V came to 3 bases and at J to 1 base, leaving 2 bases not matched to a gene.

This clonotype was seen more than once but under ten times. The chain carries TRBV5-1 and TRBJ2-2, with D perhaps TRBD2 (5 bases). Germline lookup yields CDR1 SGHRS and CDR2 YFSETQ. The CDR3 sequence is 15 residues long. Trimming stripped 3 bases from V and 4 bases from J, with 13 bases between. The CDR3 is CASSSAGGSTGELFF. The CDR3 region has the DNA TGCGCCAGCAGCTCCGCAGGTGGGAGCACCGGGGAGCTGTTTTTT.

This clonotype was observed at least ten times. V is TRBV7-2 and J is TRBJ2-5, with D maybe TRBD1 (6 bases). Germline V gene lookup returns CDR1 SGHTA and CDR2 FQGNSA. V lost 5 bases and J 5 bases, leaving 21 bases between the germline ends. The CDR3 is 16 residues long. This CDR3 is CASSLRQYRALETQYF. In nucleotides, the CDR3 is TGTGCCAGCAGCCTACGCCAATACAGGGCTCTCGAGACCCAGTACTTC.

This clonotype was counted only a few times. The rearrangement uses TRBV14 and TRBJ2-1; 11 nucleotides align to TRBD1. Germline CDR1 reads SGHDN; CDR2 reads FVKESK. Unmatched junction bases numbered 5, after V lost 3 bases and J lost 4 bases. The CDR3 is 16 residues long. In DNA, the CDR3 is TGTGCCAGCAGCCATTTCGGGACAGGGGGATACAATGAGCAGTTCTTC. Translating it yields CASSHFGTGGYNEQFF.

This chain joins TRBV5-1 and TRBJ2-1; D may be TRBD1 or TRBD2 (5 bases each). The CDR3 covers 14 residues. Germline lookup yields CDR1 SGHRS and CDR2 YFSETQ. Trimming pared 3 bases from V and 3 bases from J, leaving 10 bases between. The CDR3: CASSSGPVYNEQFF. DNA of the CDR3: TGCGCCAGCAGCTCGGGACCGGTCTACAATGAGCAGTTCTTC.

This clonotype was counted between two and nine times. The chain uses TRBV11-2 and TRBJ2-2; D is uncertain. The CDR3 has 13 residues. Germline V gives CDR1 SGHAT, CDR2 FQNNGV. V was cut by 3 bases and J by 5 bases, with 7 bases left in between. Here the CDR3 reads CASSLGFTGELFF. The CDR3 nucleotides read TGTGCCAGCAGCTTGGGATTTACCGGGGAGCTGTTTTTT.

This rearrangement joins TRBV18 to TRBJ1-1, with D hard to call. Germline V gene data show CDR1 as KGHSH and CDR2 as LQKENI. The V gene lost 0 bases and the J gene lost 6 bases, with 8 bases spanning the gap. The CDR3 covers 13 residues. The CDR3 coding sequence is TGTGCCAGCTCACCACCGGCGGGCCCTGAAGCTTTCTTT. It codes for CASSPPAGPEAFF.

The DNA of the CDR3 is TGCAGTGCTAGAGATGGGCGGACAGGGTCCTACAATGAGCAGTTCTTC. Translation: CSARDGRTGSYNEQFF. The chain combines TRBV20-1 with TRBJ2-1; 8 nucleotides line up with TRBD1. The J segment lost 1 base and the V segment lost 0 bases, leaving 5 bases of the junction unmatched. The CDR3 is 16 amino acids. Germline CDR1 reads DFQATT; CDR2 reads SNEGSKA (reference sequence).

This clonotype occurred once. The chain has TRBV3-1 and TRBJ1-2; TRBD1 is a possible D gene (6 bases). The V end was cut by 3 bases, the J end by 3 bases, with 14 bases between. The CDR3 contains 15 residues. In germline, CDR1 is LGHDT, CDR2 YNNKEL (reference sequence). CDR3 sequence: CASSQSMGADYGYTF. For the CDR3, the DNA is TGTGCCAGCAGCCAGAGTATGGGGGCGGACTATGGCTACACCTTC. The full variable domain, completed using reference TRBV3-1 and TRBJ1-2, is DTAVSQTPKYLVTQMGNDKSIKCEQNLGHDTMYWYKQDSKKFLKIMFSYNNKELIINETVPNRFSPKSPDKAHLNLHINSLELGDSAVYFCASSQSMGADYGYTFGSGTRLTVV.

This clonotype came up many times. This sequence joins TRBV5-1 and TRBJ2-2; a weak D match, TRBD2 (5 bases). This CDR3 spans 15 amino acids. CDR1 and CDR2 from the germline V gene are SGHRS and YFSETQ. Trimming stripped 2 bases from V and 1 base from J, with 9 bases between. CDR3 nucleotides: TGCGCCAGCAGCTTAATCGAGGGGAACACCGGGGAGCTGTTTTTT. It specifies CASSLIEGNTGELFF. The entire variable domain, with the rest obtained from reference TRBV5-1 and TRBJ2-2, is as follows: KAGVTQTPRYLIKTRGQQVTLSCSPISGHRSVSWYQQTPGQGLQFLFEYFSETQRNKGNFPGRFSGRQFSNSRSEMNVSTLELGDSALYLCASSLIEGNTGELFFGEGSRLTVL.

The chain links TRBV7-2 to TRBJ2-1; no clear D gene. The CDR3 is made up of 15 amino acids. CDR1 and CDR2 from the germline V gene are SGHTA and FQGNSA. Trimming stripped 1 base from V and 5 bases from J, with 12 bases between. The CDR3 reads CASSLGPTGHNEQFF. The DNA of the CDR3 is TGTGCCAGCAGCTTAGGGCCGACTGGACACAATGAGCAGTTCTTC. Using reference TRBV7-2 and TRBJ2-1 for the parts outside the CDR3, the full variable domain is GAGVSQSPSNKVTEKGKDVELRCDPISGHTALYWYRQSLGQGLEFLIYFQGNSAPDKSGLPSDRFSAERTGGSVSTLTIQRTQQEDSAVYLCASSLGPTGHNEQFFGPGTRLTVL.

This chain connects TRBV7-2 to TRBJ2-7; 10 bases align to TRBD2. This CDR3 is built from 17 residues. V gave up 5 bases and J gave up 2 bases; unmatched junction bases: 12. Germline V CDR1 and CDR2: SGHTA, FQGNSA. The CDR3 DNA reads TGTGCCAGCAGCCGTGTCCTAGCGGGGGCCACCCCCTACGAGCAGTACTTC. Protein product: CASSRVLAGATPYEQYF.

This clonotype was found a few times. The chain carries TRBV13 and TRBJ1-2, with 7 bases lining up with TRBD1. V lost 4 bases, J lost 3 bases, and 5 bases stayed unmatched. Germline CDR1 PRHDT, CDR2 FYEKMQ (reference sequence). This CDR3 comprises 14 residues. This CDR3 reads CASSSRQGYYGYTF. CDR3 nucleotides: TGTGCCAGCAGCTCCAGACAGGGCTACTATGGCTACACCTTC.

The chain has TRBV29-1 and TRBJ1-2; D gene ambiguous. V gave up 4 bases and J gave up 2 bases, with 14 bases separating them. CDR3 length: 14 residues. Germline V gene data show CDR1 as SQVTM and CDR2 as ANQGSEA. The CDR3 DNA follows: TGCAGCGTTGTGGCGCAGGAAACAAACTATGGCTACACCTTC. Encoded protein: CSVVAQETNYGYTF. Full variable domain (remainder filled in from reference TRBV29-1 and TRBJ1-2): SAVISQKPSRDICQRGTSLTIQCQVDSQVTMMFWYRQQPGQSLTLIATANQGSEATYESGFVIDKFPISRPNLTFSTLTVSNMSPEDSSIYLCSVVAQETNYGYTFGSGTRLTVV.

This clonotype showed up many times. The chain is built from TRBV6-2 or TRBV6-3 and TRBJ2-5; D may be TRBD2 (5 bases). CDR1 is MNHEY and CDR2 is SVGEGT in the germline V gene. V was trimmed by 6 bases and J by 3 bases, leaving 8 bases between them. This CDR3 spans 12 amino acids. CDR3 protein: CASSSAEETQYF. DNA of the CDR3: TGTGCCAGCAGCTCAGCGGAAGAGACCCAGTACTTC.

This clonotype occurred many times. CDR3 sequence reads: CASSTTGGMNTEAFF. The CDR3 region has the DNA TGTGCCAGCAGCACAACGGGGGGGATGAACACTGAAGCTTTCTTT. The rearrangement links TRBV7-2 to TRBJ1-1; D may be TRBD1 (5 bases). With 5 bases removed from V and 0 bases from J, the gap between germline ends came to 13 bases. Germline-derived CDR1 and CDR2 are SGHTA and FQGNSA. The CDR3 contains 15 residues.

This clonotype came up a few times. The rearrangement links TRBV9 to TRBJ2-6; D remains ambiguous. Trimming took 2 bases from V and 0 from J, leaving 6 bases between them. Germline-derived CDR1 and CDR2 are SGDLS and YYNGEE. The CDR3 spans 15 residues. The CDR3 DNA sequence: TGTGCCAGCAGCGTGGGCGTCTCTGGGGCCAACGTCCTGACTTTC. Amino acids: CASSVGVSGANVLTF.

V gene TRBV30 combines with J gene TRBJ2-4; D possibly corresponds to TRBD2 (6 bases). The CDR3 spans 11 residues. Trimming stripped 5 bases from V and 11 bases from J, with 13 bases between. Per the germline V gene, CDR1 is GTSNPN and CDR2 is SVGIG (reference sequence). The CDR3 protein is CAWGGTALQYF. The DNA for the CDR3 is TGTGCCTGGGGAGGGACGGCTCTTCAGTACTTC.

The CDR3 is CASSQRPWGTEGKNGYTF. For the CDR3, the DNA is TGTGCCAGCAGCCAACGCCCTTGGGGGACAGAGGGGAAGAATGGCTACACCTTC. The rearrangement uses TRBV4-2 and TRBJ1-2; 7 bases align to TRBD1. CDR1 is LGHNA, CDR2 YNFKEQ, per germline. With V trimmed by 2 bases and J by 6 bases, 18 bases remained unmatched. The CDR3 consists of 18 residues.

There are a few counts of this clonotype. V is TRBV7-9 and J is TRBJ1-2; TRBD1 might be the D (6 bases). CDR1 SEHNR and CDR2 FQNEAQ come from the germline V gene (reference sequence). V was cut by 5 bases and J by 7 bases, with 14 bases left in between. The CDR3 length is 13 residues. The CDR3 protein is CASSPRGGSGYTF. The CDR3 bases are TGTGCCAGCAGCCCGAGGGGGGGAAGTGGCTACACCTTC. The whole variable domain, remainder taken from reference TRBV7-9 and TRBJ1-2, is DTGVSQNPRHKITKRGQNVTFRCDPISEHNRLYWYRQTLGQGPEFLTYFQNEAQLEKSRLLSDRFSAERPKGSFSTLEIQRTEQGDSAMYLCASSPRGGSGYTFGSGTRLTVV.

The chain combines TRBV9 with TRBJ1-1; 9 nucleotides align to TRBD1. The CDR3 sequence is 15 residues long. Germline lookup yields CDR1 SGDLS and CDR2 YYNGEE. The trim removed 3 bases at V and 1 base at J, leaving 4 bases unmatched. CDR3 residues: CASSAGTGSNTEAFF. The CDR3 DNA sequence: TGTGCCAGCAGCGCCGGGACAGGGTCGAACACTGAAGCTTTCTTT.

The V gene is TRBV5-1, the J gene TRBJ2-5, with 7 nucleotides matching TRBD2. This CDR3 has 14 amino acids. Looked up from germline, CDR1 is SGHRS and CDR2 is YFSETQ. V lost 0 bases, J lost 4 bases, and 3 bases stayed unmatched. The CDR3 DNA reads as TGCGCCAGCAGCTTGGTTCCGGGAGGAGAGACCCAGTACTTC. Amino acids: CASSLVPGGETQYF.